Below, 12 T cell receptor beta chains from the same sample are listed, as sequenced in a study of T cell responses to AZD1222 COVID-19 vaccine. Profiled with immunoSEQ multiplex PCR; TCRdb holds only in-frame clones, not every one. The top ten clones hold approximately 6.6% of a sample with 30,000 to 35,000 clones, less than 90% of them seen once. The input for sequencing was peripheral blood, taken on day 0 of AZD1222 vaccination. These receptors were obtained from an adult in good health.

This clone was detected a few times. The chain carries TRBV12-1 and TRBJ1-2. TRBV12-1 is termed a pseudogene. CDR3 size: 12 residues. CDR3 coding DNA: TGTGCCGGCCTAGTCAATTCTTATGGCTACACCTTC. It encodes CAGLVNSYGYTF.

This clone has just one count. This chain uses TRBV5-1 with TRBJ2-3; 8 nucleotides line up with TRBD2. V was pared by 4 bases and J by 0 bases, with 4 bases of the junction left unmatched. The CDR3 is 15 amino acids. Germline-derived CDR1 and CDR2 are SGHRS and YFSETQ. The CDR3 bases are TGCGCCAGCAGCGAAAGCGGGAGAAGCACAGATACGCAGTATTTT. It yields the protein CASSESGRSTDTQYF.

The chain employs TRBV7-2 and TRBJ2-2; D is undetermined. Germline V CDR1 and CDR2: SGHTA, FQGNSA. The length of the CDR3 is 13 residues. The germline V and J ends were trimmed by 1 base and 4 bases, with 4 bases remaining between them. The CDR3 protein is CASSLEGTGELFF. In DNA form, the CDR3 reads TGTGCCAGCAGCTTAGAGGGCACCGGGGAGCTGTTTTTT.

The chain employs TRBV2 and TRBJ2-5; TRBD1 agrees at 9 bases. The V segment lost 6 bases and the J segment 5 bases; nucleotides outside the gene matches: 10. Per the germline V gene, CDR1 is SNHLY and CDR2 is FYNNEI. The length of the CDR3 is 15 residues. CDR3: CASRLGTGNAETQYF. For the CDR3, the DNA is TGTGCCAGCAGACTCGGGACAGGGAACGCGGAGACCCAGTACTTC.

This clone was counted between two and nine times. The chain combines TRBV4-2 with TRBJ2-1; TRBD2 agrees at 7 bases. The V gene end was trimmed by 4 bases and the J gene end by 2 bases; junction bases not matched to a gene: 8. Germline CDR1 LGHNA, CDR2 YNFKEQ. CDR3 size: 16 residues. In nucleotides, the CDR3 is TGTGCCAGCAGCCTTAGCGGGCTAAATGCCTACAATGAGCAGTTCTTC. Translating it yields CASSLSGLNAYNEQFF.

The chain couples TRBV5-4 to TRBJ2-2; the D is unclear. CDR1 and CDR2 (germline): SGHNT, YYREEE (reference sequence). V was cut by 0 bases and J by 3 bases, with 3 bases left in between. This CDR3 region has 13 residues. The CDR3 is CASSLVDTGELFF. CDR3 sequence (DNA): TGTGCCAGCAGCTTGGTGGACACCGGGGAGCTGTTTTTT.

The rearrangement links TRBV30 to TRBJ1-2, with D unresolved. Trimming left V 3 bases short and J 5 bases short, with 7 bases between. Germline loops: CDR1 GTSNPN, CDR2 SVGIG (reference sequence). The CDR3 loop spans 11 amino acids. The CDR3 DNA is TGTGCCTGGAGCGCGTCATATGGCTACACCTTC. It codes for CAWSASYGYTF.

The V and J genes are TRBV6-5 and TRBJ2-1; D is perhaps TRBD2 (5 bases). Germline V gives CDR1 MNHEY, CDR2 SVGAGI. This CDR3 region has 12 residues. V was pared by 6 bases and J by 8 bases, with 11 bases between. CDR3 sequence (DNA): TGTGCCAGCAGCGCGGCCGGGGATGAGCAGTTCTTC. It translates to CASSAAGDEQFF.

In its sample, this clone was seen once. The rearrangement uses TRBV27 and TRBJ2-3, with a tentative D call TRBD1 (7 bases). This CDR3 contains 14 residues. The ends were cut back, 4 bases at V and 3 bases at J, with 11 bases in the middle. Germline V gene data show CDR1 as MNHEY and CDR2 as SMNVEV (reference sequence). CDR3 nucleotide sequence: TGTGCCAGCAGTTGGCCAGGGGGGACAGATACGCAGTATTTT. Amino acids: CASSWPGGTDTQYF.

This chain uses TRBV11-2 with TRBJ2-2, with D tentatively TRBD1 or TRBD2 (5 bases each). With 10 bases removed from V and 1 base from J, the gap between germline ends came to 16 bases. Germline lookup yields CDR1 SGHAT and CDR2 FQNNGV. CDR3 length: 15 residues. CDR3 DNA: TGTGCCACCACCAAGAGGGGTCAGAACACCGGGGAGCTGTTTTTT. Encoded protein: CATTKRGQNTGELFF.

The V and J genes are TRBV14 and TRBJ1-1, with D maybe TRBD1 (6 bases). This CDR3 region has 15 residues. V lost 5 bases to trimming and J lost 7 bases, with 20 bases between them. From germline, CDR1 is SGHDN and CDR2 FVKESK. CDR3 amino acids: CASSTRRTGLDEAFF. The DNA for the CDR3 is TGTGCCAGCAGCACCCGCCGAACAGGGTTGGATGAAGCTTTCTTT. Full variable domain (missing parts from reference TRBV14 and TRBJ1-1): EAGVTQFPSHSVIEKGQTVTLRCDPISGHDNLYWYRRVMGKEIKFLLHFVKESKQDESGMPNNRFLAERTGGTYSTLKVQPAELEDSGVYFCASSTRRTGLDEAFFGQGTRLTVV.

The chain uses TRBV5-1 and TRBJ1-4; 10 bases fit TRBD1. The CDR3 contains 16 residues. V was pared by 2 bases and J by 7 bases, with 8 bases of the junction left unmatched. Germline loops: CDR1 SGHRS, CDR2 YFSETQ. This chain's CDR3 is CASSFTPGTGVEKLFF. CDR3 DNA sequence: TGCGCCAGCAGCTTCACACCCGGGACAGGGGTTGAAAAACTGTTTTTT. The full variable domain, with the rest looked up from reference TRBV5-1 and TRBJ1-4, is KAGVTQTPRYLIKTRGQQVTLSCSPISGHRSVSWYQQTPGQGLQFLFEYFSETQRNKGNFPGRFSGRQFSNSRSEMNVSTLELGDSALYLCASSFTPGTGVEKLFFGSGTQLSVL.